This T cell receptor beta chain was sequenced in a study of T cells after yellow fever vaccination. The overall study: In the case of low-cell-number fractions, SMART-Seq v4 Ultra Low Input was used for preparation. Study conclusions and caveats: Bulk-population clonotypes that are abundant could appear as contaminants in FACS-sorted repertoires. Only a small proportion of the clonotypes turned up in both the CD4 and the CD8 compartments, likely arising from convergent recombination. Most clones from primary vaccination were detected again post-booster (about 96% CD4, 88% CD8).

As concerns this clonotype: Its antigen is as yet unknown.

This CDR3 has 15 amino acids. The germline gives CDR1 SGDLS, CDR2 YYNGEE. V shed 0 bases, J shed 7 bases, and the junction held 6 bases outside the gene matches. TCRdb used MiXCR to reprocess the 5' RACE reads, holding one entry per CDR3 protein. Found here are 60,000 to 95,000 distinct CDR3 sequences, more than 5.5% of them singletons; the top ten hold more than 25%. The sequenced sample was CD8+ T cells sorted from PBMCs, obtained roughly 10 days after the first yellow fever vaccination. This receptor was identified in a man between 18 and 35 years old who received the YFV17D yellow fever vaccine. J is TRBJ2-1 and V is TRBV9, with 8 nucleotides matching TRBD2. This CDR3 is CASSVGGGRGNEQFF. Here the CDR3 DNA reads TGTGCCAGCAGCGTAGGCGGGGGGCGAGGGAATGAGCAGTTCTTC. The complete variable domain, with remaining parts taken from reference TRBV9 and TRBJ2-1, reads DSGVTQTPKHLITATGQRVTLRCSPRSGDLSVYWYQQSLDQGLQFLIQYYNGEERAKGNILERFSAQQFPDLHSELNLSSLELGDSALYFCASSVGGGRGNEQFFGPGTRLTVL.